This T cell receptor beta chain appears in the sequencing data of a study of shared T cell receptors in the human thymus. The table came from immunoSEQ multiplex PCR; TCRdb's copy has only in-frame clones and leaves some out. The table includes some 640,000 clones, roughly 86% detected once. The CDR3 is 15 amino acids. The germline V and J ends were trimmed by 1 base and 4 bases, with 14 bases remaining between them. The germline CDR1 and CDR2 sequences are KGHSH and LQKENI. The same specimen was also included in a second study, on human thymus T cells. Per that study: Donors were healthy Finnish infants having corrective surgery for congenital heart defects. Obtained as resections during corrective heart surgery, the thymus tissue was then studied. V and J genes seemed to be used with bias in thymic and blood repertoires.

The TCR comes from a boy younger than two with a congenital heart defect. The sample consisted of thymocytes. V is TRBV18 and J is TRBJ2-7; D is unresolved. CDR3 coding DNA: TGTGCCAGCTCACCACTGTCAGTACCACAGTACGAGCAGTACTTC. Translating gives CASSPLSVPQYEQYF.